This T cell receptor beta chain is from a study of kidney transplant recipient with SARS-CoV-2 infection. Each CDR3 protein gets one entry after TCRdb re-called the reads with MiXCR. This table holds 200,000 to 300,000 distinct CDR3 sequences, less than 35% found once. Details on this clonotype: A much larger clone lies one base from this, so it may be a read error.

Sequences were derived from a blood sample, sampled at baseline and on day 111 from a kidney transplant recipient. The receptor's source is a young adult male patient who had COVID-19 and was a kidney transplant recipient. Some T cells may arise from the graft donor.

CDR3 in DNA: TGTGCCAGCAGCTTTCGGGGAAAAGACTATGGCTACACCTTC. Encoded protein: CASSFRGKDYGYTF. The rearrangement links TRBV5-4 to TRBJ1-2; D is uncertain. The CDR3 loop spans 14 amino acids. The germline V gene has CDR1 SGHNT and CDR2 YYREEE (reference sequence). Trimming pared 2 bases from V and 3 bases from J, leaving 11 bases between.